This T cell receptor beta chain was sequenced during a study of T cell responses to AZD1222 COVID-19 vaccine. The CDR3 totals 15 residues. The germline V gene has CDR1 SGHTA and CDR2 FQGNSA. V was clipped by 4 bases and J by 5 bases; unmatched bases: 3. The data were produced by immunoSEQ multiplex PCR, yet TCRdb's version contains in-frame clones alone and is incomplete. The sample consists of 120,000 or so clones, roughly 90% of them appearing once. This sequence joins TRBV7-2 and TRBJ2-2; 11 bases line up with TRBD2. The sequenced sample was peripheral blood, obtained on day 0 of AZD1222 vaccination. The sequence came from an adult in good health. CDR3 bases: TGTGCCAGCAGCTCCTCTAGCGGGGGGACCGGGGAGCTGTTTTTT. Encoded protein: CASSSSSGGTGELFF.